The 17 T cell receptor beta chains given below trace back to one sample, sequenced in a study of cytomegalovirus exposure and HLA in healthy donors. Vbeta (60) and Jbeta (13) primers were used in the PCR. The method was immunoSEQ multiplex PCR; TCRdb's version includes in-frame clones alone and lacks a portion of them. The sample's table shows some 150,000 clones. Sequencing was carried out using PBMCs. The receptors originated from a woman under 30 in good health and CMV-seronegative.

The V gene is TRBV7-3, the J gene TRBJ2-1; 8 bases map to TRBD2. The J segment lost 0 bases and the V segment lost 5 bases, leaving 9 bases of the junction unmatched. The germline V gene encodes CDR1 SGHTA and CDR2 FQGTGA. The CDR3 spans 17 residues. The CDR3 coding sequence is TGTGCCAGCAGCCCTTGGACTAGCCCTTACTCCTACAATGAGCAGTTCTTC. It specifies CASSPWTSPYSYNEQFF.

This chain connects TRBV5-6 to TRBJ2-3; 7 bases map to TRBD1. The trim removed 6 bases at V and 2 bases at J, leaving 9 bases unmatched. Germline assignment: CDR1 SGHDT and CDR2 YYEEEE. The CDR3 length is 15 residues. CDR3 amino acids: CASNPGQAYTDTQYF. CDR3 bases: TGTGCCAGCAACCCCGGACAGGCTTACACAGATACGCAGTATTTT.

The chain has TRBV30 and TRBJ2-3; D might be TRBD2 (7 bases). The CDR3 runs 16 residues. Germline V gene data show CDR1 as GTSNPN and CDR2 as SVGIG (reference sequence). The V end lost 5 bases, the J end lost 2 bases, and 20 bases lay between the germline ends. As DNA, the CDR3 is TGTGCCTGGGATGGGCGGGGGACAACTTTCACAGATACGCAGTATTTT. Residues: CAWDGRGTTFTDTQYF.

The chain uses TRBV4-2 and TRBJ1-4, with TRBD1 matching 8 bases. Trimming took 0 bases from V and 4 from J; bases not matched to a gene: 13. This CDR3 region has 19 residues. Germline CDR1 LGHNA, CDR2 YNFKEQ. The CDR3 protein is CASSQERGRGLLRNEKLFF. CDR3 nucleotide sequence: TGTGCCAGCAGCCAAGAGCGGGGCAGGGGGCTGCTACGTAATGAAAAACTGTTTTTT.

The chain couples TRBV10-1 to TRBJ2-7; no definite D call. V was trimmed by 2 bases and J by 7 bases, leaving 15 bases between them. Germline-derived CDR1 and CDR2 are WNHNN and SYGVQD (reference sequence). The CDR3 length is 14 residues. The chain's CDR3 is CASSEGELMREQYV. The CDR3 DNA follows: TGCGCCAGCAGTGAGGGAGAGTTGATGAGGGAGCAGTACGTC.

The CDR3 loop is CASSSQGSSYEQYV. The CDR3 DNA reads TGTGCCAGCAGCTCGCAGGGAAGCTCCTACGAGCAGTACGTC. V is TRBV11-3 and J is TRBJ2-7, with D possibly TRBD1 on 5 matching bases. This CDR3 is built from 14 residues. The V gene lost 4 bases and the J gene lost 0 bases, with 10 bases spanning the gap. CDR1 is SGHNT and CDR2 is YENEEA in the germline V gene.

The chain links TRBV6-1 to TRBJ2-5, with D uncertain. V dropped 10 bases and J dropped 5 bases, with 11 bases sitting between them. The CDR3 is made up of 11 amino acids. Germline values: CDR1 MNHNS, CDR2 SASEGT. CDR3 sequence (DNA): TGTGCCACGATAGTTCCGGAGACCCAGTACTTC. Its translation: CATIVPETQYF.

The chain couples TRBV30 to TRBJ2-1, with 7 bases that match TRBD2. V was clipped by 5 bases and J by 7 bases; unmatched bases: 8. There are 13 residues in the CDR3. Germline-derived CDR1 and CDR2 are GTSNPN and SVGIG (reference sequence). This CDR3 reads CAWESSGGNEQFF. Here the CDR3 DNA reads TGTGCCTGGGAATCTAGCGGAGGTAATGAGCAGTTCTTC.

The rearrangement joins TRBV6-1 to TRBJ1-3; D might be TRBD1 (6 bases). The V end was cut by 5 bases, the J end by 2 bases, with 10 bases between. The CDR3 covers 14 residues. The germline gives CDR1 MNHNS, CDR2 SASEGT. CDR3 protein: CASSRRGTGNTIYF. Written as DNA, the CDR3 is TGTGCCAGCAGTCGCAGGGGTACTGGAAACACCATATATTTT.

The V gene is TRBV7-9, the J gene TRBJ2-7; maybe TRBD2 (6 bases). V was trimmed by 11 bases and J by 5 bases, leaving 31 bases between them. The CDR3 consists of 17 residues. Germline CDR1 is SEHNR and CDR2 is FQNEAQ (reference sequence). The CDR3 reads CARSFSLGAGCMNEQYV. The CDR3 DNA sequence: TGTGCCCGCTCCTTCTCTTTAGGGGCGGGGTGCATGAACGAGCAGTACGTC.

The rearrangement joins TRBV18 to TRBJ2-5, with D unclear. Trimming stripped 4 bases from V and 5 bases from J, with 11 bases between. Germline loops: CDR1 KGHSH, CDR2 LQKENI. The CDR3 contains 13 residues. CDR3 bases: TGTGCCAGCTCACAGGAGTTAGGCGAGACCCAGTACTTC. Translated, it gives CASSQELGETQYF.

Written as DNA, the CDR3 is TGTGCCAGCAGCTTAGCAGGGGGCTATGGCTACACCTTC. As protein: CASSLAGGYGYTF. The V call is TRBV11-2, the J call TRBJ1-2; 7 positions agree with TRBD1. Germline loops: CDR1 SGHAT, CDR2 FQNNGV. The J segment lost 4 bases and the V segment lost 1 base, leaving 0 bases of the junction unmatched. The CDR3 extends over 13 amino acids.

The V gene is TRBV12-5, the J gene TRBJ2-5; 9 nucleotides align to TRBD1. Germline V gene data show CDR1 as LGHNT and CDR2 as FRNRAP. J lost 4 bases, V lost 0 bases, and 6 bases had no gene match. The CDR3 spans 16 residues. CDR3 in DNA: TGTGCTAGTGGTTTGGTCGGGACAGGGTTTGGAGAGACCCAGTACTTC. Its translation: CASGLVGTGFGETQYF.

In DNA form, the CDR3 reads TGTGCCAGCAGCTTCCGACAGGGGCTTACAGATACGCAGTATTTT. This encodes CASSFRQGLTDTQYF. The gene calls are TRBV7-6 and TRBJ2-3; the match to TRBD1 covers 8 bases. This CDR3 has 15 amino acids. Germline V gene lookup returns CDR1 SGHVS and CDR2 FNYEAQ. V lost 3 bases to trimming and J lost 3 bases; unmatched junction nucleotides: 5.

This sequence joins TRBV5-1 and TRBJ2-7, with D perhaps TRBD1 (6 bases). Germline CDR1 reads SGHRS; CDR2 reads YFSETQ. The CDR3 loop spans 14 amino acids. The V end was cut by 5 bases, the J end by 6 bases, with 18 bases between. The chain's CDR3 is CASRQGRDASEQYF. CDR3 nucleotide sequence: TGCGCCAGCAGACAGGGTAGAGACGCTAGCGAGCAGTACTTC.

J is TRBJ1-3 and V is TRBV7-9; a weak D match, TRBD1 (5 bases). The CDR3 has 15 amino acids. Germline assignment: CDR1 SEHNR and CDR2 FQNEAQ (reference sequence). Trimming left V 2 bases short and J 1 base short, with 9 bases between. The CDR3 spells CASSLRAGSGNTIYF. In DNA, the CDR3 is TGTGCCAGCAGCTTACGGGCAGGGTCTGGAAACACCATATATTTT.

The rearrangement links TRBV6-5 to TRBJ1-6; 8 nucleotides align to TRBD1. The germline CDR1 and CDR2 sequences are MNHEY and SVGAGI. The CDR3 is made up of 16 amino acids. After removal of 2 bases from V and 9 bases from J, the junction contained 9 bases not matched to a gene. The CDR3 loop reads CASSYTGQGVGSPLHF. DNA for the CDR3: TGTGCCAGCAGTTACACCGGACAGGGAGTAGGTTCACCCCTCCACTTT.